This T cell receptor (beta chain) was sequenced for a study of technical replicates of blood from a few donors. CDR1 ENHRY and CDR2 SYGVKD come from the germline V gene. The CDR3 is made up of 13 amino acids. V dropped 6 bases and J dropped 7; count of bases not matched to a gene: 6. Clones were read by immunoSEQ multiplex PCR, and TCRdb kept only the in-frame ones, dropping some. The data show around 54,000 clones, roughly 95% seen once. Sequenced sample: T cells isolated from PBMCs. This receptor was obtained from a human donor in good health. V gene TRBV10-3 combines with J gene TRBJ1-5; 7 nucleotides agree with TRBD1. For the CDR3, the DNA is TGTGCCATCAGGACAGGGCCCGAGCAGCCCCAGCATTTT. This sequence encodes CAIRTGPEQPQHF.